This T cell receptor beta chain was observed in a study of glioma-infiltrating T cells after dendritic cell vaccination. Findings of the study overall: Only a small number of patients had complete blood and tumor samples.

Amplification used 60 V beta primers and 13 J beta primers. The protocol was immunoSEQ multiplex PCR, while the TCRdb copy is restricted to in-frame clones and leaves out a portion. The sample shows 85,000 to 95,000 clones, 85% to 90% of them seen only once. Trimming removed 6 bases from V and 3 bases from J, with 11 bases in between. The CDR3 is 13 amino acids. Germline CDR1 is MNHEY and CDR2 is SVGAGI. As concerns this clone: Its antigen remains unknown.

The specimen was blood, collected before dendritic cell vaccination. The chain uses TRBV6-5 and TRBJ1-2; TRBD1 is a possible D gene (6 bases). The TCR was taken from a human donor with glioblastoma. Here the CDR3 DNA reads TGTGCCAGCAGGGCTCGACAGGACTATGGCTACACCTTC. Encoded protein: CASRARQDYGYTF.